The clone carrying this TCR beta chain came up many times. Antigen unknown. Its ends do not fully match the called genes, so a read error is possible. This entry is derived from a study of CD8 T cells in ankylosing spondylitis. General observations from the study: Within peripheral blood, clones linked to disease were CD8+ and relatively rare. Existing reports had already noted some motif variants in reactive arthritis synovial fluid and blood.

Per germline, CDR1 DFQATT and CDR2 SNEGSKA (reference sequence). CDR3 length: 16 amino acids. In making TCR beta libraries, quantitative 5'-RACE with molecular barcodes was used. TCRdb fed the 5' RACE reads into MiXCR, producing one record per CDR3 protein. This table holds about 69,000 distinct CDR3 sequences, about 5.7% found once. This sequence joins TRBV20-1 and TRBJ1-3; 12 bases map to TRBD1. The sequencing input was blood, either unsorted or a sorted T cell fraction (not recorded which). This receptor was obtained from a male donor with ankylosing spondylitis or in good health (not recorded which). The CDR3: CCAAGTGGRSGNTIYF. The CDR3 DNA reads TGCTGTGCTGCTGGGACAGGGGGCCGATCTGGAAACACCATATATTTT.